This T cell receptor (beta chain) emerged from a study of Tregs in tolerant kidney transplant recipients. Study-level points and caveats: Biological reproducibility was not directly addressed in this study. Validation in larger populations is needed because few patients were studied.

Mixed chimerism was transient after nonmyeloablative marrow transplants from related graft donors. Trimming removed 0 bases from V and 5 bases from J, with 10 bases in between. CDR3 size: 13 residues. Germline loops: CDR1 DFQATT, CDR2 SNEGSKA (reference sequence). Comment on this clone: Its specificity is unknown. Coverage ceases 3 residues before the CDR3 finishes, and the germline J gene fills in the end.

TCRdb's copy holds only in-frame clones and misses some; the assay was immunoSEQ multiplex PCR. The sample has 25,000 to 40,000 clones. The chain uses TRBV20-1 and TRBJ1-2; no firm D call. The clonotype was recovered from a human patient who received a combined kidney and bone marrow transplant. A subset of T cells may come from the graft donor. Sequenced material: CD4+ T cells from blood (PBMCs), taken 24 months after the transplant. CDR3 bases read: TGCAGTGCTAGAGAGGGCCAGGAGTATGGC. It translates to CSAREGQEYG. The whole CDR3 sequence reads CSAREGQEYGYTF.